These 9 T cell receptor beta chains originate from one sample sequenced in a study of metastatic and nonmetastatic thyroid tumors. All patients were untreated before thyroid surgery. TCRdb re-called the PCR reads with MiXCR. Of 60,000 to 75,000 clones listed, under 5% are singletons. What was sequenced was blood. The receptors shown here come from a female donor with papillary thyroid cancer or a benign thyroid nodule (not recorded which). Some clones in this sample may be carry-over from other donors' samples.

The rearrangement uses TRBV25-1 and TRBJ2-3, with 8 bases that match TRBD2. CDR1 is MGHDK, CDR2 SYGVNS, per germline. J was trimmed by 2 bases and V by 4 bases; bases with no gene match: 8. The CDR3 consists of 16 residues. CDR3 region: CASSAGGGRPTDTQYF. The CDR3 nucleotides read TGTGCCAGCAGTGCGGGCGGCGGGAGGCCCACAGATACGCAGTATTTT.

There are a few counts of this clone. J is TRBJ1-2 and V is TRBV12-3 or TRBV12-4; a weak D match, TRBD1 (5 bases). The CDR3 has 15 residues. The V gene lost 6 bases and the J gene lost 0 bases, with 14 bases spanning the gap. The CDR3 DNA reads as TGTGCCAGCAGCCTCCTCCCGACAGCTAACTATGGCTACACCTTC. Translation gives CASSLLPTANYGYTF.

Ten or more counts support this clone. The V and J genes are TRBV11-3 and TRBJ2-1; perhaps TRBD2 as D (5 bases). The ends were cut back, 3 bases at V and 5 bases at J, with 14 bases in the middle. Germline V gene data show CDR1 as SGHNT and CDR2 as YENEEA. The CDR3 runs to 15 residues. The CDR3 here is CASSFEGTINNEQFF. In nucleotides, the CDR3 is TGTGCCAGCAGCTTCGAGGGTACTATCAACAATGAGCAGTTCTTC. The full variable domain, rest sourced from reference TRBV11-3 and TRBJ2-1, is EAGVVQSPRYKIIEKKQPVAFWCNPISGHNTLYWYLQNLGQGPELLIRYENEEAVDDSQLPKDRFSAERLKGVDSTLKIQPAELGDSAVYLCASSFEGTINNEQFFGPGTRLTVL.

The V and J genes are TRBV5-1 and TRBJ2-3; TRBD2 agrees at 13 bases. CDR1 and CDR2 (germline): SGHRS, YFSETQ. Trimming at V came to 2 bases and at J to 7 bases, leaving 7 bases not matched to a gene. The CDR3 is 16 residues long. The CDR3 DNA reads TGCGCCAGCAGCTTAGGGACTAGCGGGATGCGGAATACGCAGTATTTT. Translated: CASSLGTSGMRNTQYF.

This rearrangement joins TRBV2 to TRBJ2-3, with a tentative D call TRBD2 (6 bases). Germline CDR1 and CDR2: SNHLY and FYNNEI. With 1 base removed from V and 3 bases from J, the gap between germline ends came to 11 bases. The CDR3 contains 15 residues. The CDR3 DNA reads TGTGCCAGCAGTGAAGAAGGAGGGTCGACAGATACGCAGTATTTT. This codes for CASSEEGGSTDTQYF.

This clone was detected ten times or more. The chain combines TRBV20-1 with TRBJ1-3; the D gene is possibly TRBD1 (6 bases). Germline CDR1 DFQATT, CDR2 SNEGSKA (reference sequence). Trimming left V 0 bases short and J 4 bases short, with 10 bases between. The CDR3 is made up of 14 amino acids. The CDR3, as DNA: TGCAGTGCTAGAGAGACAGGCTCAGGAAACACCATATATTTT. As protein: CSARETGSGNTIYF.

This clone has ten or more counts. The V call is TRBV20-1, the J call TRBJ1-2; D gene ambiguous. This CDR3 region has 14 residues. The V end was cut by 6 bases, the J end by 8 bases, with 22 bases between. Germline V gene data show CDR1 as DFQATT and CDR2 as SNEGSKA (reference sequence). The CDR3 protein is CSASRLTIGIGYTF. The CDR3 DNA is TGCAGTGCCTCCCGCCTGACGATAGGCATCGGCTACACCTTC.

This clone came up many times. The V gene is TRBV28, the J gene TRBJ1-2; 8 bases fit TRBD1. The V gene end was trimmed by 4 bases and the J gene end by 8 bases; junction bases not matched to a gene: 12. CDR3 size: 15 residues. Germline loops: CDR1 MDHEN, CDR2 SYDVKM. CDR3 coding DNA: TGTGCCAGCAGTTCAGACAGGGGAGTTTCCACGGGCTACACCTTC. This translates into CASSSDRGVSTGYTF.

The rearrangement links TRBV6-1 to TRBJ1-6; 11 nucleotides agree with TRBD1. The CDR3 runs to 15 residues. J lost 9 bases, V lost 9 bases, and 10 bases had no gene match. The germline CDR1 and CDR2 sequences are MNHNS and SASEGT. CDR3 residues: CASGQGASLFSPLHF. In nucleotides, the CDR3 is TGTGCCAGTGGACAGGGGGCTAGCCTATTTTCACCCCTCCACTTT.